The sequence of this T cell receptor (beta chain) was determined in a study of shared clonotypes between healthy human individuals. Germline values: CDR1 ENHRY, CDR2 SYGVKD. V shed 4 bases, J shed 4 bases, and the junction held 6 bases outside the gene matches. The CDR3 runs to 15 residues. The repertoire was sequenced with immunoSEQ multiplex PCR; TCRdb's copy has only in-frame clones and lacks some. This sample has some 2,000,000 clones, with around 95% found just once. Sequencing was performed on naive CD4+ T cells sorted from blood. Subset indicated: CD45RA+ positively selected. V is TRBV10-3 and J is TRBJ1-3, with TRBD1 matching 8 bases. The clonotype comes from a man in his late teens or twenties in good health. The CDR3 DNA follows: TGTGCCATCAGTGGGTCAGGGGGCACGGGAAACACCATATATTTT. Translated: CAISGSGGTGNTIYF.